The 27 T cell receptor beta chains below all came from one sample that was sequenced in a study of T cell responses to AZD1222 COVID-19 vaccine. Clones were sequenced by immunoSEQ multiplex PCR, and TCRdb holds only the in-frame ones, with some missing. The data contain approximately 160,000 clones, about 92% of them singletons. The input for sequencing was peripheral blood, taken on day 0 of AZD1222 vaccination. The receptors originated from an adult in good health.

CDR3 coding DNA: TGTGCCAGCAGTTATGACAGGGGCAAGTCGGGGCCTCAAACGGAAGCTTTCTTT. This codes for CASSYDRGKSGPQTEAFF. The rearrangement joins TRBV6-2 or TRBV6-3 to TRBJ1-1; TRBD1 agrees at 8 bases. Germline CDR1 is MNHEY and CDR2 is SVGEGT. After removal of 3 bases from V and 8 bases from J, the junction contained 20 bases not matched to a gene. The CDR3 spans 18 residues.

The chain recombines TRBV12-5 with TRBJ1-1; a weak D match, TRBD1 (5 bases). Germline V CDR1 and CDR2: LGHNT, FRNRAP. V was pared by 0 bases and J by 5 bases, with 16 bases between. The CDR3 totals 16 residues. The CDR3 sequence is CASGLVLSARGTEAFF. The DNA for the CDR3 is TGTGCTAGTGGTTTGGTACTATCAGCCCGGGGGACTGAAGCTTTCTTT. The full variable domain, rest sourced from reference TRBV12-5 and TRBJ1-1, is DARVTQTPRHKVTEMGQEVTMRCQPILGHNTVFWYRQTMMQGLELLAYFRNRAPLDDSGMPKDRFSAEMPDATLATLKIQPSEPRDSAVYFCASGLVLSARGTEAFFGQGTRLTVV.

The V gene is TRBV24-1, the J gene TRBJ1-5; no clear D. Between the trimmed V and J ends, which lost 4 bases and 7 bases, there was a span of 10 bases. The germline V gene encodes CDR1 KGHDR and CDR2 SFDVKD. This CDR3 has 13 residues. For the CDR3, the DNA is TGTGCCACCAGTGACGCGGACTGGCAGCCCCAGCATTTT. Residues: CATSDADWQPQHF.

The chain combines TRBV4-2 with TRBJ2-1; 9 nucleotides match TRBD2. CDR3 length equals 15 residues. Germline CDR1 LGHNA, CDR2 YNFKEQ. The V and J ends lost 6 bases and 4 bases, in that order; junction bases with no gene match: 7. CDR3 DNA sequence: TGTGCCAGCAGTTCCAGCGGGGGGACGTACAATGAGCAGTTCTTC. As protein: CASSSSGGTYNEQFF.

The J gene is TRBJ2-2, the V gene TRBV30; D not certain. The CDR3 consists of 13 residues. Trimming shortened V by 1 base and J by 1 base, and 4 bases separated the two germline ends. Germline CDR1 and CDR2: GTSNPN and SVGIG (reference sequence). The CDR3 spells CAWSGQNTGELFF. The DNA of the CDR3 is TGTGCCTGGAGTGGACAGAACACCGGGGAGCTGTTTTTT. Full variable domain (outside the CDR3, taken from reference TRBV30 and TRBJ2-2): SQTIHQWPATLVQPVGSPLSLECTVEGTSNPNLYWYRQAAGRGLQLLFYSVGIGQISSEVPQNLSASRPQDRQFILSSKKLLLSDSGFYLCAWSGQNTGELFFGEGSRLTVL.

V is TRBV18 and J is TRBJ2-5; possibly TRBD1 or TRBD2 for D (6 bases each). The CDR3 contains 14 residues. Trimming shortened V by 3 bases and J by 1 base, and 9 bases separated the two germline ends. The germline gives CDR1 KGHSH, CDR2 LQKENI. Written as DNA, the CDR3 is TGTGCCAGCTCACCCACGGGGGCCCAAGAGACCCAGTACTTC. It yields the protein CASSPTGAQETQYF.

Comments on this clone: The conserved closing phenylalanine or tryptophan is absent in this CDR3, likely reflecting a read error. The DNA is left out, because the CDR3 cannot be placed on it with certainty; the CDR3 is given as TCRdb lists it. The chain is built from TRBV21-1 and TRBJ1-6. TRBV21-1 is a pseudogene locus. The CDR3 comprises 8 residues, both ends counted. CDR3 sequence: CASSKAEV.

This rearrangement joins TRBV5-1 to TRBJ2-5; 12 bases match TRBD2. Losses at the gene ends were 7 bases for V and 5 bases for J; bases not matched to a gene: 15. The length of the CDR3 is 17 residues. Germline CDR1 is SGHRS and CDR2 is YFSETQ. The CDR3 reads CASRGLAGWSSQETQYF. CDR3 bases: TGCGCCAGCCGAGGACTAGCGGGGTGGTCATCTCAGGAGACCCAGTACTTC.

V gene TRBV2 combines with J gene TRBJ1-2; D may be TRBD1 (5 bases). Germline lookup yields CDR1 SNHLY and CDR2 FYNNEI. V was clipped by 6 bases and J by 3 bases, with 8 bases between them. This CDR3 has 12 residues. The CDR3: CASRGDDYGYTF. The CDR3 DNA follows: TGTGCCAGCAGGGGGGACGACTATGGCTACACCTTC.

The V gene is TRBV5-4, the J gene TRBJ2-6; D is perhaps TRBD1 or TRBD2 (5 bases each). Germline CDR1 reads SGHNT; CDR2 reads YYREEE (reference sequence). The CDR3 totals 14 residues. V dropped 4 bases and J dropped 4 bases, with 9 bases sitting between them. The CDR3 region has the DNA TGTGCCAGCAGCCCGGGGCCAGGGGCCAACGTCCTGACTTTC. Protein sequence: CASSPGPGANVLTF.

J is TRBJ2-5 and V is TRBV6-2 or TRBV6-3; perhaps TRBD1 as D (5 bases). The germline V gene has CDR1 MNHEY and CDR2 SVGEGT. V lost 3 bases, J lost 5 bases, and 13 bases lay in between. This CDR3 is built from 14 residues. The CDR3 here is CASSYRGTQETQYF. The CDR3 DNA is TGTGCCAGCAGTTATAGGGGCACACAGGAGACCCAGTACTTC.

The rearrangement links TRBV4-3 to TRBJ2-2, with D hard to call. Deletions cut 1 base from V and 5 bases from J, with 11 bases between. Germline CDR1 and CDR2: LGHNA and YSLEER. The CDR3 spans 15 residues. CDR3 amino acids: CASSQGLIHTGELFF. The CDR3 region has the DNA TGCGCCAGCAGCCAAGGACTCATTCATACCGGGGAGCTGTTTTTT.

This clone was detected only once. The CDR3 here is CASGSEGGSMTQYF. In DNA, the CDR3 is TGTGCTAGTGGTTCCGAGGGGGGGTCGATGACCCAGTACTTC. The J gene is TRBJ2-5, the V gene TRBV12-5; perhaps TRBD2 as D (7 bases). Germline V gene data show CDR1 as LGHNT and CDR2 as FRNRAP. This CDR3 has 14 residues. V gave up 4 bases and J gave up 7 bases, with 16 bases separating them.

This chain connects TRBV5-1 to TRBJ1-4; no clear D gene. The CDR3 covers 16 residues. Germline CDR1 reads SGHRS; CDR2 reads YFSETQ. Trimming removed 4 bases at V and 7 bases at J, with 20 bases between. CDR3: CASSIFGPSKGEKLFF. Here the CDR3 DNA reads TGCGCCAGCAGCATTTTTGGCCCTTCCAAGGGTGAAAAACTGTTTTTT.

Only one count was recorded for this clone. The chain has TRBV6-5 and TRBJ2-1, with TRBD2 matching over 10 bases. Germline-derived CDR1 and CDR2 are MNHEY and SVGAGI. V lost 0 bases, J lost 10 bases, and 3 bases stayed unmatched. This CDR3 comprises 14 residues. CDR3 DNA: TGTGCCAGCAGTTACTCTAGCGGGGGGACCGAGCAGTTCTTC. It yields the protein CASSYSSGGTEQFF.

The genes are TRBV18 and TRBJ2-2, with a weak D call TRBD1 (6 bases). The V gene lost 2 bases and the J gene lost 7 bases, with 14 bases spanning the gap. The CDR3 covers 15 residues. CDR1 and CDR2 (germline): KGHSH, LQKENI. The CDR3 spells CASSPAGDGGGELFF. CDR3 nucleotides: TGTGCCAGCTCACCAGCAGGGGACGGTGGCGGGGAGCTGTTTTTT.

The V call is TRBV3-1 (or the pseudogene TRBV3-2), the J call TRBJ2-3; D is ambiguous. CDR1 and CDR2 (germline): LGHDT, YNNKEL (reference sequence). V lost 1 base and J 4 bases, leaving 9 bases between the germline ends. This CDR3 contains 14 residues. Written as DNA, the CDR3 is TGTGCCAGCAGCCAAGGGTCCGGGCCAGATACGCAGTATTTT. Translated, it gives CASSQGSGPDTQYF.

The V call is TRBV6-2 or TRBV6-3, the J call TRBJ1-1; TRBD1 matches 8 bases. V was pared by 2 bases and J by 8 bases, with 13 bases of the junction left unmatched. The CDR3 covers 16 residues. CDR1 and CDR2 (germline): MNHEY, SVGEGT. The CDR3 region is CASSYGGGGDRREAFF. The CDR3 coding sequence is TGTGCCAGCAGTTACGGGGGCGGAGGGGACAGGAGAGAAGCTTTCTTT.

This clone was counted between two and nine times. The chain combines TRBV6-5 with TRBJ2-7; D uncertain. Germline-derived CDR1 and CDR2 are MNHEY and SVGAGI. Trimming shortened V by 5 bases and J by 0 bases, and 11 bases separated the two germline ends. This CDR3 has 14 amino acids. The CDR3 loop is CASSQKILSYEQYF. The CDR3 nucleotides are TGTGCCAGCAGTCAAAAGATCCTCTCCTACGAGCAGTACTTC.

The rearrangement uses TRBV19 and TRBJ1-1, with D perhaps matching TRBD1 (5 bases). Germline loops: CDR1 LNHDA, CDR2 SQIVND (reference sequence). The CDR3 sequence is 18 residues long. V was cut by 7 bases and J by 3 bases, with 27 bases left in between. This CDR3 reads CASKTAGAAGRAYTEAFF. For the CDR3, the DNA is TGTGCCAGTAAAACTGCTGGTGCGGCGGGCAGGGCGTACACTGAAGCTTTCTTT.

The gene calls are TRBV2 and TRBJ1-5, with unresolved D. The CDR3 is made up of 13 amino acids. Trimming took off 7 bases at V and 0 bases at J, with 7 bases between the two ends. The germline V gene has CDR1 SNHLY and CDR2 FYNNEI. The CDR3 reads CASKRDSNQPQHF. DNA for the CDR3: TGTGCCAGCAAGAGAGATAGCAATCAGCCCCAGCATTTT.

This clone was recorded once. The chain joins TRBV6-6 to TRBJ1-1; D is unclear. The CDR3 is 13 residues long. Per the germline V gene, CDR1 is MNHNY and CDR2 is SVGAGI (reference sequence). Between the trimmed V and J ends, which lost 0 bases and 5 bases, there was a span of 7 bases. This chain's CDR3 is CASSYSTGTEAFF. As DNA, the CDR3 is TGTGCCAGCAGTTACTCGACCGGGACTGAAGCTTTCTTT.

V and J are TRBV19 and TRBJ2-5, with 8 bases identical to TRBD2. The CDR3 has 14 amino acids. V gave up 9 bases and J gave up 1 base; unmatched junction bases: 7. From germline, CDR1 is LNHDA and CDR2 SQIVND (reference sequence). CDR3 sequence (DNA): TGTGCCAGCTCGCTAGCGGGCCCCCAAGAGACCCAGTACTTC. Translation gives CASSLAGPQETQYF.

The chain combines TRBV6-5 with TRBJ2-7; 9 nucleotides align to TRBD1. CDR1 MNHEY and CDR2 SVGAGI come from the germline V gene. The CDR3 length is 15 residues. With 4 bases clipped from V and 4 bases from J, the junction kept 8 bases outside the gene matches. The DNA of the CDR3 is TGTGCCAGCAGTTCCACAGGGGGCGGAAAGTACGAGCAGTACTTC. Amino acids: CASSSTGGGKYEQYF.

CDR3 sequence: CASGERDTEAFF. The CDR3 DNA reads TGTGCCAGCGGCGAACGGGACACTGAAGCTTTCTTT. The genes are TRBV6-5 and TRBJ1-1; no clear D. CDR1 and CDR2 (germline): MNHEY, SVGAGI. Trimming removed 8 bases at V and 3 bases at J, with 10 bases between. The CDR3 totals 12 residues.

The rearrangement links TRBV4-1 to TRBJ1-4, with no clear D. The CDR3 covers 12 residues. The ends were cut back, 0 bases at V and 6 bases at J, with 2 bases in the middle. CDR1 is MGHRA, CDR2 YSYEKL, per germline. This chain's CDR3 is CASSQDYEKLFF. DNA of the CDR3: TGCGCCAGCAGCCAAGATTATGAAAAACTGTTTTTT.

J is TRBJ2-1 and V is TRBV12-3 or TRBV12-4; a possible D gene is TRBD1 (5 bases). The CDR3 loop spans 12 amino acids. Trimming removed 1 base at V and 9 bases at J, with 7 bases between. The CDR3, as DNA: TGTGCCAGCAGTTTAGGGCAGGGTGAGCAGTTCTTC. Protein sequence: CASSLGQGEQFF.